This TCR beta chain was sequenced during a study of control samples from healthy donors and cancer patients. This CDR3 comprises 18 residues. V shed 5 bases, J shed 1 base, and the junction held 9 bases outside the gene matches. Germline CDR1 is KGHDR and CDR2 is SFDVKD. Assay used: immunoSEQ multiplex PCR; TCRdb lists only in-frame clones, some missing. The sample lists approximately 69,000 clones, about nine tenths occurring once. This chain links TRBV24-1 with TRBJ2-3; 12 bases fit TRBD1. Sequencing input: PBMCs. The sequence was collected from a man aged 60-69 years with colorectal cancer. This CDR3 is CATSGSRDRGLGTDTQYF. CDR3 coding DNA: TGTGCCACCAGTGGTAGCCGGGACAGGGGGCTCGGCACAGATACGCAGTATTTT.